The clone carrying this TCR beta chain was detected only a few times. Its antigen is not identified. The entry originates in a study of human T cells and chemical hapten exposure. Study-level findings and limits: More PT1 expanded TCRs went with higher patch test scores. TCRs at a frequency above 1 in 1000 stayed unchanged with DPC sensitization.

Time point specified: patch test 2, 6 weeks after DPC sensitization. Treatment in this sample: therapeutic diphenylcyclopropenone sensitization with weekly scalp DPC. Each donor was an alopecia patient between 18 and 70 years of age who qualified for DPC. V lost 4 bases and J 4 bases, leaving 16 bases between the germline ends. CDR1 is SGHAT and CDR2 is FQNNGV in the germline V gene. The CDR3 has 15 amino acids. Individual cDNA molecules received unique molecular identifiers in the library. TCRdb ran MiXCR on the RACE reads and lists one entry per CDR3 protein. Among tens of thousands of distinct CDR3 sequences listed, around 7.9% were seen once.

The TCR originated in a woman aged 50 to 65 with alopecia areata. Some clones in this sample may be carry-over from other donors' samples. J is TRBJ1-1 and V is TRBV11-2, with D possibly matching TRBD1 (6 bases). The sequences come from whole blood, collected in connection with sensitization to the hapten diphenylcyclopropenone (DPC). The CDR3 coding sequence is TGTGCCAGCAGCTCAGGACAGTTCCTAGGCACTGAAGCTTTCTTT. This gives the protein CASSSGQFLGTEAFF.